Sequencing of this TCR beta chain was carried out in a study of blood T cell repertoires in COVID-19. Study details: Donors in the United States, Italy and Spain gave samples during acute or convalescent COVID-19. In each case, the material was cDNA or gDNA derived from T cells, B-cell-depleted T cells, or PBMCs.

This clone was found a few times. Germline V gene lookup returns CDR1 SGHRS and CDR2 YFSETQ. J lost 4 bases, V lost 4 bases, and 7 bases had no gene match. This CDR3 is 14 amino acids long. Authors' data handling: Reference gene primer amplification in the assay estimated nucleated cell counts. Sequencing was performed with immunoSEQ multiplex PCR; in TCRdb, only in-frame clones are kept and a portion is missing. V and J calls and clone size are given by that table; D and trimming were obtained from the DNA. The repertoire holds some 200,000 clones, with around 80% as singletons. The clonotype originates from a human donor in a cohort sampled during active COVID-19. J is TRBJ2-7 and V is TRBV5-1; TRBD1 aligns across 8 bases. Sequenced input: peripheral blood. CDR3 in DNA: TGCGCCAGCAGCCTGACAGGGGTAGGATACGAGCAGTACTTC. This translates into CASSLTGVGYEQYF.